The entry below describes one T cell receptor (beta chain). Assay used: immunoSEQ multiplex PCR; TCRdb lists only in-frame clones, some missing. The table has a few hundred thousand clones, 82% seen once. This sample stems from a study of blood T cell repertoires in COVID-19. In the study overall: COVID-19 samples, acute and convalescent, were from the United States, Italy and Spain.

CDR1 is SGHTA, CDR2 FQGNSA, per germline. The V gene end was trimmed by 4 bases and the J gene end by 4 bases; junction bases not matched to a gene: 3. This CDR3 contains 15 residues. V gene TRBV7-2 combines with J gene TRBJ2-3; TRBD1 matches at 12 bases. Source material: peripheral blood. This clonotype originated in an elderly woman with acute or convalescent COVID-19. In DNA, the CDR3 is TGTGCCAGCAGCTCGGGACAGGGGGCAGCAGATACGCAGTATTTT. Protein product: CASSSGQGAADTQYF.